This T cell receptor (beta chain) derives from a study of T cell repertoires in cytomegalovirus infection (dated by TCRdb to about 2019). Describing the broader study: Alongside well-studied HLA-B-restricted epitopes, the peptide stimulations were aimed at recently identified HLA-C-restricted CMV epitopes, whose presentation resists viral immunomodulation. Donor HLA type was relevant to the analysis, because carriage of CMV infection together with the matching HLA type was indicated by public TCR beta signatures.

In regard to this clonotype: The antigen it binds to is not known. One base away there is no much larger clone; base qualities are not given.

Interpreted using the paper, the treatment or condition label stands for: in vitro stimulation with specific CMV peptide epitopes to enrich CMV-specific T cells. Data came from an Illumina HiSeq 1500. TCRdb passed the public sequencing reads through fastp at Q25 and MiXCR, retaining productive beta sequences. A single entry per CDR3 protein holds the most common genes and DNA from its merged rows. Counted in this sample were about 47,000 distinct CDR3 sequences; 15% to 25% of them appeared once. The ten largest clones take up about 53% of the sample. The CDR3 starts with the cysteine, ends with the phenylalanine, and has 13 residues. The retained sequence is limited to the CDR3, 39 bases, with the frame set at the first base. Relative to germline, V is 2 bases shorter and J is 4 bases shorter, with 5 bases between their ends. The CDR1 and CDR2 encoded by the germline V gene are SNHLY and FYNNEI. Results the study describes overall, beyond this receptor: In both this cohort and an independent cohort of 350 or so donors, the cumulative frequency of public TCR beta family members distinguished carriers of CMV infection plus the relevant HLA type. The ex vivo response was dominated by HLA-C-restricted CMV-specific TCR beta clonotypes, and the single most frequent clonotype in two of eight donors was supplied by these HLA-C-restricted clonotypes.

The V and J segments used are TRBV2 and TRBJ2-2; the D gene is not confidently resolved. The receptor comes from a human donor in good health (CMV status not recorded). Some clones in this sample may be carry-over from other donors' samples. Sequencing was performed on CD8+ T cells from cultured PBMCs, taken from culture after CMV antigen stimulation. The CDR3 region reads CASSEKGTGELFF. The DNA sequence is given as TGTGCCAGCAGTGAAAAGGGCACCGGGGAGCTGTTTTTT. The CDR3 plus the reference TRBV2 and TRBJ2-2 genes for the other parts give the full variable domain: EPEVTQTPSHQVTQMGQEVILRCVPISNHLYFYWYRQILGQKVEFLVSFYNNEISEKSEIFDDQFSVERPDGSNFTLKIRSTKLEDSAMYFCASSEKGTGELFFGEGSRLTVL.